A single sample is the source of the 5 T cell receptor beta chains below, sequenced in a study of Graves' ophthalmopathy and Graves' hyperthyroidism. RNA served as the template for amplifying TCR beta CDR3 regions. HTBI-primed first-round RT-PCR preceded second-round multiplex PCR. MiXCR, run by TCRdb on the multiplex PCR reads, gives a single entry per CDR3 protein. In the table there are approximately 460,000 distinct CDR3 sequences, roughly 14% of which are singletons. Sequencing was done on a sample of blood. The origin of the receptors is a woman aged 25 to 45 with Graves' ophthalmopathy.

Ten or more counts support this clonotype. This chain links TRBV20-1 with TRBJ2-5; 7 bases line up with TRBD2. After removal of 6 bases from V and 1 base from J, the junction contained 14 bases not matched to a gene. CDR1 is DFQATT, CDR2 SNEGSKA, per germline (reference sequence). The CDR3 sequence is 16 residues long. The CDR3 bases are TGCAGTGCGGATAGAGTGGCGGGCGGGGGCCAAGAGACCCAGTACTTC. This sequence encodes CSADRVAGGGQETQYF.

This clonotype was recorded once. The V gene is TRBV12-3 or TRBV12-4, the J gene TRBJ1-1; 8 bases line up with TRBD1. CDR3 size: 14 residues. Trimming at V came to 6 bases and at J to 6 bases, leaving 9 bases not matched to a gene. CDR3 protein: CASRPRTGSAEAFF. The CDR3 DNA sequence: TGTGCCAGCAGGCCTCGGACAGGGAGCGCTGAAGCTTTCTTT.

This clonotype was counted ten times or more. The chain uses TRBV19 and TRBJ2-5; perhaps TRBD2 as D (6 bases). Germline V CDR1 and CDR2: LNHDA, SQIVND (reference sequence). This CDR3 comprises 13 residues. Between the trimmed V and J ends, which lost 5 bases and 5 bases, there was a span of 12 bases. DNA of the CDR3: TGTGCCAGTAGTTCTTCGGGAGTGGAGACCCAGTACTTC. It translates to CASSSSGVETQYF.

At least ten counts were recorded for this clonotype. The chain uses TRBV6-1 and TRBJ1-3; D not resolved. The CDR3 extends over 16 amino acids. Germline CDR1 reads MNHNS; CDR2 reads SASEGT. V dropped 6 bases and J dropped 0 bases, with 15 bases sitting between them. For the CDR3, the DNA is TGTGCCAGCAGCCGCTCTGTTGCAAGCTCTGGAAACACCATATATTTT. Amino acid sequence: CASSRSVASSGNTIYF.

This clonotype was recorded many times. The V and J genes are TRBV27 and TRBJ2-7; possibly TRBD1 for D (5 bases). Germline values: CDR1 MNHEY, CDR2 SMNVEV (reference sequence). V was clipped by 6 bases and J by 2 bases, with 11 bases between them. The CDR3 runs 13 residues. This CDR3 is CASSRGHPYEQYF. DNA of the CDR3: TGTGCCAGCAGCCGAGGACACCCCTACGAGCAGTACTTC.